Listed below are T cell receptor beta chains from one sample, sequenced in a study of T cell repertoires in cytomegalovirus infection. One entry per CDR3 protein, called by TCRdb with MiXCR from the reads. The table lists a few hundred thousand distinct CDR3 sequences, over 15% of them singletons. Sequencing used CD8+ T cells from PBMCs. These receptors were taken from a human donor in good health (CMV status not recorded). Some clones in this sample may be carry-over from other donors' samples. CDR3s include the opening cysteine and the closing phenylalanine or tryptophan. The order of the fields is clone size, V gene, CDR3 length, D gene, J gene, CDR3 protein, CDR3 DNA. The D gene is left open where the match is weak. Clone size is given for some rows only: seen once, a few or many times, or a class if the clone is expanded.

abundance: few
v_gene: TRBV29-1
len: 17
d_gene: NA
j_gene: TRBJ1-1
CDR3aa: CSVDLGGPPTPNTEAFF
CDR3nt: TGCAGCGTGGACCTTGGGGGCCCTCCCACACCGAACACTGAAGCTTTCTTT

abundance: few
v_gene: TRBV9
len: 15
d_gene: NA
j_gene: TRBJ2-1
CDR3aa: CASSFSGTDHNEQFF
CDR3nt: TGTGCCAGCTCATTTAGCGGGACAGATCACAATGAGCAGTTCTTC

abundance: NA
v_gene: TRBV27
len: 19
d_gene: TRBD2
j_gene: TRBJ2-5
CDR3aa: CASKSNAAPSGGPQETQYF
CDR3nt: TGTGCCAGCAAAAGTAATGCGGCACCTAGCGGGGGGCCTCAAGAGACCCAGTACTTC

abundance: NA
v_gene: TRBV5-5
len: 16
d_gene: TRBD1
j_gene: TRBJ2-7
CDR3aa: CASSLFWDRESYEQYF
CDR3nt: TGTGCCAGCAGCTTGTTCTGGGACAGGGAATCCTACGAGCAGTACTTC

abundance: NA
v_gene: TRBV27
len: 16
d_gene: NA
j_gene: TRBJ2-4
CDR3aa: CASSGTPGVAKNIQYF
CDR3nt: TGTGCCAGCAGCGGGACCCCTGGGGTAGCCAAAAACATTCAGTACTTC

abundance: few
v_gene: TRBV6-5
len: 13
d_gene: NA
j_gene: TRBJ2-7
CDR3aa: CASSYSITREQYF
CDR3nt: TGTGCCAGCAGTTACTCGATTACGCGCGAGCAGTACTTC

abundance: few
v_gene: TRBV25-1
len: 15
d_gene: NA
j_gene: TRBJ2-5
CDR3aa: CASSELRSTQETQYF
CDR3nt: TGTGCCAGCAGTGAATTGAGGTCAACACAAGAGACCCAGTACTTC

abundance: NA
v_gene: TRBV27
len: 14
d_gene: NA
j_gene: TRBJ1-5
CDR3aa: CASSPYRGNQPQHF
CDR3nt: TGTGCCAGCAGCCCTTACAGGGGCAATCAGCCCCAGCATTTT

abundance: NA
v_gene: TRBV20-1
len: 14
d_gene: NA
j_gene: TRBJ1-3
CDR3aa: CSALDTRGGNTIYF
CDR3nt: TGCAGTGCCCTGGACACCCGGGGGGGAAACACCATATATTTT

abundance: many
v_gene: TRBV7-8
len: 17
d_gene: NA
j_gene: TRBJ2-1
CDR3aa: CASSLVPATRPFNEQFF
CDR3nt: TGTGCCAGCAGCTTAGTGCCAGCTACCAGACCCTTCAATGAGCAGTTCTTC

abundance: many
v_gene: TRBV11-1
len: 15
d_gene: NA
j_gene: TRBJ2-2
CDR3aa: CASSLEGSNTGELFF
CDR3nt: TGTGCCAGCAGCTTGGAAGGGTCGAACACCGGGGAGCTGTTTTTT

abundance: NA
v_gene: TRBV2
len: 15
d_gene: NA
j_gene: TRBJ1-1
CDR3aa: CASSEIVSSDTEAFF
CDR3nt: TGTGCCAGCAGTGAAATAGTTAGTAGCGACACTGAAGCTTTCTTT

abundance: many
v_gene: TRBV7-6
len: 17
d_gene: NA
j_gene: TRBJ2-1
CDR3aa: CASSLKPEVISYNEQFF
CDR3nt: TGTGCCAGCAGCTTAAAACCGGAGGTGATATCCTACAATGAGCAGTTCTTC

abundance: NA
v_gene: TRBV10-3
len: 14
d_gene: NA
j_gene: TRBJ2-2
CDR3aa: CAIPGGSNTGELFF
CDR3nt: TGTGCCATCCCCGGTGGCAGTAACACCGGGGAGCTGTTTTTT

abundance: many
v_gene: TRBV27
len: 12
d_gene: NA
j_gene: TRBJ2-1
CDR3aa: CASSLSGFVTIF
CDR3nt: TGTGCCAGCAGTTTATCGGGGTTTGTAACGATCTTC

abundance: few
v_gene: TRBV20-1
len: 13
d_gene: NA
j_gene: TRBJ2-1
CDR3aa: CSALHRGLGEQFF
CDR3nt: TGCAGTGCTTTGCACAGGGGACTTGGTGAGCAGTTCTTC

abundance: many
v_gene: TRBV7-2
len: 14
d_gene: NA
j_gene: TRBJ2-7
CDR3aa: CASSFGQISYEQYF
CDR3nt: TGTGCCAGCAGCTTCGGACAGATCTCCTACGAGCAGTACTTC

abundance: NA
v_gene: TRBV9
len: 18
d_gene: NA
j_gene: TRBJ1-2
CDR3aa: CASSVEVGPGQTRGSYTF
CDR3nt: TGTGCCAGCAGCGTAGAAGTAGGACCTGGACAGACCCGTGGGAGCTACACCTTC

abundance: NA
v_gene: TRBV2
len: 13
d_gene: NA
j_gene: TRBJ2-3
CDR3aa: CASSGERTDTQYF
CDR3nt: TGTGCCAGCAGTGGGGAGCGAACAGATACGCAGTATTTT

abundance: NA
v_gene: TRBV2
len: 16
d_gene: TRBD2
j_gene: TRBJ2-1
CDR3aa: CASSVLLAGGRDEQFF
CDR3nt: TGTGCCAGCAGTGTGTTACTAGCGGGGGGGCGTGATGAGCAGTTCTTC

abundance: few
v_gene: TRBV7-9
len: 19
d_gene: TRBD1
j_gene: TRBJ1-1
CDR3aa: CASSLAEGPGGGFGTEAFF
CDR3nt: TGTGCCAGCAGCTTAGCCGAAGGACCAGGGGGCGGGTTTGGCACTGAAGCTTTCTTT

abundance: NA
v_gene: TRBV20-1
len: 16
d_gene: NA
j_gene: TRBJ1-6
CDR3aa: CSAREGDGSYNSPLHF
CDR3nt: TGCAGTGCTAGAGAGGGGGACGGTTCCTATAATTCACCCCTCCACTTT

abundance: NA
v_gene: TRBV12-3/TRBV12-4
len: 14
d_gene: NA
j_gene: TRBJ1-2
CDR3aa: CASSLASGGDGYTF
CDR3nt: TGTGCCAGCAGTTTAGCATCCGGAGGGGATGGCTACACCTTC

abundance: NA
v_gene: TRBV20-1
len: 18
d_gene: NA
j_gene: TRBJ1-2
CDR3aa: CSAVGSGRTFALDYGYTF
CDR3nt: TGCAGTGCTGTGGGATCAGGGCGAACCTTTGCGCTGGACTATGGCTACACCTTC

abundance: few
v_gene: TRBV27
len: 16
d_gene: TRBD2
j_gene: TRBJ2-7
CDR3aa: CASSPLAGGVSYEQYF
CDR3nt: TGTGCCAGCAGTCCTCTAGCGGGGGGCGTCAGCTACGAGCAGTACTTC

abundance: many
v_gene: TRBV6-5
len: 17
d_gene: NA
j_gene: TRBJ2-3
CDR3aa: CASSGPERGSPTDTQYF
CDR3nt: TGTGCCAGCAGCGGACCCGAGAGGGGCAGCCCCACAGATACGCAGTATTTT

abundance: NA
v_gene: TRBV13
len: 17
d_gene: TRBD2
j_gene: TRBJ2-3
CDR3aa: CASSLASGGGAKDTQYF
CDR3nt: TGTGCCAGCAGCTTAGCATCCGGCGGGGGGGCCAAAGATACGCAGTATTTT

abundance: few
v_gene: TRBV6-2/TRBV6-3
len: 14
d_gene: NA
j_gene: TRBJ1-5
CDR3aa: CASSYGGVWQPQHF
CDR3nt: TGTGCCAGCAGTTACGGAGGGGTGTGGCAGCCCCAGCATTTT

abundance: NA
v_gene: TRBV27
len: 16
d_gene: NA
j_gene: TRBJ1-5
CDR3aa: CASSLGSWGSNQPQHF
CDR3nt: TGTGCCAGCAGTTTAGGATCTTGGGGGAGCAATCAGCCCCAGCATTTT

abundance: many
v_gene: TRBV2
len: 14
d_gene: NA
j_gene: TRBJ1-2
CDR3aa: CASSPDAGPGGYTF
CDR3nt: TGTGCCAGCAGCCCTGACGCGGGGCCCGGTGGCTACACCTTC

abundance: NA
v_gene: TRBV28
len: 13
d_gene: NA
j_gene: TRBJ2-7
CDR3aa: CASTAMTPNEQYF
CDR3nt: TGTGCCAGCACCGCCATGACTCCAAACGAGCAGTACTTC